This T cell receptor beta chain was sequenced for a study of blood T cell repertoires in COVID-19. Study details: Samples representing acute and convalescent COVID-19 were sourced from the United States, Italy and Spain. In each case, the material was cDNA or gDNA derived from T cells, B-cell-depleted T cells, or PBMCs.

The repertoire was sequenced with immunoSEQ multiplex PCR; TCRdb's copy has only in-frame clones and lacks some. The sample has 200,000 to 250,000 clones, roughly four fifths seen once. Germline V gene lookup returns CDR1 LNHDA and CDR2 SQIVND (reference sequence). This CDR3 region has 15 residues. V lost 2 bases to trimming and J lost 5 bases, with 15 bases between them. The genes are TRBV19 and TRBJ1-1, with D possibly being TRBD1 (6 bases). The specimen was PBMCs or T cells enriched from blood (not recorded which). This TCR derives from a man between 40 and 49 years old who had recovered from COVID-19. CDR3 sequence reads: CASSIMPGETTEAFF. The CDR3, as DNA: TGTGCCAGTAGTATAATGCCAGGGGAAACGACTGAAGCTTTCTTT.